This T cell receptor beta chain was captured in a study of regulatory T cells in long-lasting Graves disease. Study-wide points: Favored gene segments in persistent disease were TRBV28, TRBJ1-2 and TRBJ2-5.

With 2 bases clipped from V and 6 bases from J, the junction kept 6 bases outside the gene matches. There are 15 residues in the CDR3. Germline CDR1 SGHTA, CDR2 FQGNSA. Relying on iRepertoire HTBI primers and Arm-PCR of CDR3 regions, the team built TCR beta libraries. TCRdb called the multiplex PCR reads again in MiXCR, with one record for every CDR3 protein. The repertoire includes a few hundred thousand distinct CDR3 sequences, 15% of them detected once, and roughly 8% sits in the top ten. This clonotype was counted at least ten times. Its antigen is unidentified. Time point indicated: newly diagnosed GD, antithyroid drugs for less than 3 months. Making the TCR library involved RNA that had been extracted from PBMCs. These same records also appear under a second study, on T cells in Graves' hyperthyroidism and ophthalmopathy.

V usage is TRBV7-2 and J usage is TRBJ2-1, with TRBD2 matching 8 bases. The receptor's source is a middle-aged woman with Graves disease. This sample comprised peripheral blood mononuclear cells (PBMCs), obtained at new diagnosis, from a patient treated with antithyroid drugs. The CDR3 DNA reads TGTGCCAGCAGCTTATTAGCGGGAACGCGCAATGAGCAGTTCTTC. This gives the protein CASSLLAGTRNEQFF.